This TCR beta chain comes out of a study of cytomegalovirus exposure and HLA in healthy donors. Looking at the study overall: Of around 410 genotyped donors, 80% to 85% grouped in the Caucasian-associated ancestry cluster. Findings of the study overall: Donors belonging to an Asian-associated ancestry cluster reportedly showed fewer N-insertions in productive TCRs than the approximately 680-donor mean, according to what a later analysis found. Data from an earlier analysis indicated that most TCR beta V segments were productive either about 90% or about 30% of the time.

The CDR3 consists of 16 residues. The trim removed 5 bases at V and 5 bases at J, leaving 7 bases unmatched. CDR1 is SEHNR, CDR2 FQNEAQ, per germline (reference sequence). Worth noting for this clone: No antigen is known for it.

PCR was performed using 60 Vbeta and 13 Jbeta primers. The table came from immunoSEQ multiplex PCR; TCRdb's copy has only in-frame clones and leaves some out. The profile shows 130,000 to 150,000 clones, 60% to 80% of them singletons. This TCR derives from a male donor in good health and CMV-seronegative. Sequencing was done on a sample of PBMCs. This chain links TRBV7-9 with TRBJ2-5; TRBD2 aligns across 14 bases. The CDR3 spells CASSVRLAGGRETQYF. The DNA of the CDR3 is TGTGCCAGCAGCGTCCGACTAGCGGGAGGGAGGGAGACCCAGTACTTC.